This T cell receptor (beta chain) was identified during a study of PD-1 blockade in classical Hodgkin lymphoma. Study-wide background: Patients got intravenous nivolumab 3 mg/kg every 2 weeks.

Clones were sequenced by immunoSEQ multiplex PCR, and TCRdb holds only the in-frame ones, with some missing. The sample carries approximately 160,000 clones, around 84% recorded once. V lost 0 bases and J 0 bases, leaving 6 bases between the germline ends. This CDR3 has 15 amino acids. Germline loops: CDR1 SGHRS, CDR2 YFSETQ. Relapse after autologous stem cell transplantation occurred in every patient, and brentuximab vedotin exposure varied. The receptor was isolated from a human donor with classical Hodgkin lymphoma. This specimen consisted of peripheral blood mononuclear cells (PBMCs), obtained before the second cycle of nivolumab. The V call is TRBV5-1, the J call TRBJ2-2; maybe TRBD2 (6 bases). The CDR3 DNA sequence: TGCGCCAGCAGCTTGGGACTAGCGAACACCGGGGAGCTGTTTTTT. Protein product: CASSLGLANTGELFF.